The rows below give T cell receptor beta chains drawn from one sample of a study of T cell responses to AZD1222 COVID-19 vaccine. Generated by immunoSEQ multiplex PCR, the TCRdb table keeps only in-frame clones and is missing some. The data contain over 100,000 clones, 88% of them singletons. Source: peripheral blood, taken on day 0 of MenACWY control vaccination. The receptors come from an adult in good health. CDR3s include the opening cysteine and the closing phenylalanine or tryptophan. The order of the fields is D gene, J gene, V gene, clone size, CDR3 DNA, CDR3 protein. A D gene is named only where the DNA matches it firmly. Rows give clone size only sometimes, using once, few, many, or a class for an expanded clone.

D gene: NA
J gene: TRBJ1-6
V gene: TRBV18
clone size: NA
CDR3 DNA: TGTGCCAGCTCACCACAGCTAACGGATAATTCACCCCTCCACTTT
CDR3 protein: CASSPQLTDNSPLHF

D gene: NA
J gene: TRBJ1-2
V gene: TRBV4-2
clone size: NA
CDR3 DNA: TGTGCCAGCAGCCAAAGGGGAGGAGGCTACACCTTC
CDR3 protein: CASSQRGGGYTF

D gene: NA
J gene: TRBJ1-1
V gene: TRBV6-2/TRBV6-3
clone size: NA
CDR3 DNA: TGTGCCAGCAGTTACTCCAGGTTGACTGAAGCTTTCTTT
CDR3 protein: CASSYSRLTEAFF

D gene: NA
J gene: TRBJ1-4
V gene: TRBV5-8
clone size: many
CDR3 DNA: TGTGCCAGCACTCAAGGGGGACTATCAACTAATGAAAAACTGTTTTTT
CDR3 protein: CASTQGGLSTNEKLFF

D gene: NA
J gene: TRBJ2-2
V gene: TRBV19
clone size: NA
CDR3 DNA: TGTGCCAGTAGGGGCAGTCCGAACACCGGGGAGCTGTTTTTT
CDR3 protein: CASRGSPNTGELFF

D gene: NA
J gene: TRBJ1-5
V gene: TRBV7-8
clone size: NA
CDR3 DNA: TGTGCCAGCAGCTTCGGGGGTAGGGAGCCCCAGCATTTT
CDR3 protein: CASSFGGREPQHF

D gene: NA
J gene: TRBJ1-2
V gene: TRBV30
clone size: NA
CDR3 DNA: TGTGCCTGGAGTGAAGACACGGAGTCGATTGGCTACACCTTC
CDR3 protein: CAWSEDTESIGYTF

D gene: NA
J gene: TRBJ2-7
V gene: TRBV5-6
clone size: NA
CDR3 DNA: TGTGCCAGCAGCGAAGAGGGTCAGGGTTCCTACGAGCAGTACTTC
CDR3 protein: CASSEEGQGSYEQYF

D gene: TRBD1
J gene: TRBJ1-2
V gene: TRBV9
clone size: NA
CDR3 DNA: TGTGCCAGCAGCGGTTACAGGGGATTGGACTATGGCTACACCTTC
CDR3 protein: CASSGYRGLDYGYTF

D gene: NA
J gene: TRBJ1-1
V gene: TRBV13
clone size: NA
CDR3 DNA: TGTGCCAGCAGCTTAGGGGCCATCGGGACTGAAGCTTTCTTT
CDR3 protein: CASSLGAIGTEAFF

D gene: TRBD2
J gene: TRBJ2-7
V gene: TRBV29-1
clone size: NA
CDR3 DNA: TGCAGCGTACTAGCGGGTACCTACGAGCAGTACTTC
CDR3 protein: CSVLAGTYEQYF

D gene: TRBD2
J gene: TRBJ2-5
V gene: TRBV11-2
clone size: NA
CDR3 DNA: TGTGCCAGCAGCCCGGGGCGGGGGGGCCGAGAGACCCAGTACTTC
CDR3 protein: CASSPGRGGRETQYF

D gene: NA
J gene: TRBJ1-5
V gene: TRBV30
clone size: NA
CDR3 DNA: TGTGCCTGGGGATATAGCAATCAGCCCCAGCATTTT
CDR3 protein: CAWGYSNQPQHF

D gene: TRBD1
J gene: TRBJ1-1
V gene: TRBV19
clone size: NA
CDR3 DNA: TGTGCCAGTAGTATACGACAGGGGGCGGGAACTGAAGCTTTCTTT
CDR3 protein: CASSIRQGAGTEAFF

D gene: NA
J gene: TRBJ1-4
V gene: TRBV10-3
clone size: NA
CDR3 DNA: TGTGCCATCAGGGAGGGGGCAACTAATGAAAAACTGTTTTTT
CDR3 protein: CAIREGATNEKLFF

D gene: TRBD2
J gene: TRBJ2-7
V gene: TRBV14
clone size: NA
CDR3 DNA: TGTGCCAGCAGCCTAGGCGGGGGTACCTACGAGCAGTACTTC
CDR3 protein: CASSLGGGTYEQYF

D gene: TRBD1
J gene: TRBJ1-4
V gene: TRBV5-1
clone size: NA
CDR3 DNA: TGCGCCAGCAGCTTGGGACAGGGAGGGTCAAATGAAAAACTGTTTTTT
CDR3 protein: CASSLGQGGSNEKLFF

D gene: NA
J gene: TRBJ2-7
V gene: TRBV27
clone size: NA
CDR3 DNA: TGTGCCAGCAGTATTCCGGGCCCCGCCTACGAGCAGTACTTC
CDR3 protein: CASSIPGPAYEQYF

D gene: NA
J gene: TRBJ1-5
V gene: TRBV28
clone size: NA
CDR3 DNA: TGTGCCAGCAGTCGACGGGAACCCCAGCCCCAGCATTTT
CDR3 protein: CASSRREPQPQHF

D gene: NA
J gene: TRBJ1-2
V gene: TRBV7-2
clone size: once
CDR3 DNA: TGTGCCAGCAGCCCGAGGCGGACGGGTAGCTATGGCTACACCTTC
CDR3 protein: CASSPRRTGSYGYTF

D gene: NA
J gene: TRBJ1-2
V gene: TRBV5-8
clone size: once
CDR3 DNA: TGTGCCAGCAGCTTGCCCAGGTATGGCTACACCTTC
CDR3 protein: CASSLPRYGYTF

D gene: TRBD1
J gene: TRBJ2-7
V gene: TRBV7-3
clone size: NA
CDR3 DNA: TGTGCCAGCAGCTTAATGGCCGTAGGACAGGGTTCCTACGAGCAGTACTTC
CDR3 protein: CASSLMAVGQGSYEQYF

D gene: NA
J gene: TRBJ2-3
V gene: TRBV5-1
clone size: NA
CDR3 DNA: TGCGCCAGCAGCTTGGAGGCGGGGACAGATACGCAGTATTTT
CDR3 protein: CASSLEAGTDTQYF

D gene: TRBD1
J gene: TRBJ1-2
V gene: TRBV27
clone size: NA
CDR3 DNA: TGTGCCAGCAGTTTAAGCAGTGTGGGGACAGGACCTTACTATGGCTACACCTTC
CDR3 protein: CASSLSSVGTGPYYGYTF

D gene: TRBD1
J gene: TRBJ1-1
V gene: TRBV5-1
clone size: once
CDR3 DNA: TGCGCCAGCAGCGTGGGGACAGTTAACACTGAAGCTTTCTTT
CDR3 protein: CASSVGTVNTEAFF

D gene: NA
J gene: TRBJ1-5
V gene: TRBV7-2
clone size: many
CDR3 DNA: TGTGCCAGCAGCTGGGGGAAGACTCAGCCCCAGCATTTT
CDR3 protein: CASSWGKTQPQHF

D gene: NA
J gene: TRBJ2-7
V gene: TRBV7-3
clone size: NA
CDR3 DNA: TGTGCCAGCAGCTTAGGGCTAGGCTCCGAGCAGTACTTC
CDR3 protein: CASSLGLGSEQYF